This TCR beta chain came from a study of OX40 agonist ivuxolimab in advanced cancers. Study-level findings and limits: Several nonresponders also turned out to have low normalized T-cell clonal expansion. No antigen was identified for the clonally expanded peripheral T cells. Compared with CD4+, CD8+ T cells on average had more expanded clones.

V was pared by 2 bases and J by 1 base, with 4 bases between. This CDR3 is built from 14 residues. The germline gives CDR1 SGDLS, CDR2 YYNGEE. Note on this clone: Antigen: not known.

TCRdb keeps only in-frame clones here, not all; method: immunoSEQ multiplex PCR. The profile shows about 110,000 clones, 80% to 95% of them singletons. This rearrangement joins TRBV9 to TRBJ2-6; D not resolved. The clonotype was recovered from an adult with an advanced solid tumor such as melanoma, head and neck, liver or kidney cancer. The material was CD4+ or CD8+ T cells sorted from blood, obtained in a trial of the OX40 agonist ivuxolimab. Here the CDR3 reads CASSVGSGANVLTF. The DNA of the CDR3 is TGTGCCAGCAGCGTGGGGTCTGGGGCCAACGTCCTGACTTTC.